This TCR beta chain was observed in a study of blood T cells in healthy people across ages. Points from the study as a whole: Diversity of TCR beta correlated strongly with naive T cell percentage.

CDR3 length: 12 amino acids. The J segment lost 4 bases and the V segment lost 6 bases, leaving 3 bases of the junction unmatched. The germline V gene has CDR1 KGHSH and CDR2 LQKENI. A second PCR of about 6 to 11 cycles used a sample-barcoded 5' primer and a J-beta primer mix. MiXCR was run by TCRdb on the 5' RACE reads, yielding one entry per CDR3 protein. The top ten clones hold under 35% of a sample with about 680,000 distinct CDR3 sequences, 45% to 50% of them seen once. The donors, all healthy, were Caucasians living in Russia, aged 6 to 90. Peripheral blood, around 9.4 milliliters per donor, was collected. Of note for this clonotype: As yet, its antigen is unknown.

The sample consisted of blood. This clonotype was sampled from a woman aged 60-75 years in good health. The gene calls are TRBV18 and TRBJ2-7; 7 bases line up with TRBD1. CDR3 sequence: CASSPGQYEQYF. The CDR3 DNA sequence: TGTGCCAGCTCCCCGGGACAGTACGAGCAGTACTTC.